Listed here are 21 T cell receptor beta chains from one sample, sequenced in a study of blood T cell repertoires in COVID-19. Sequencing was performed with immunoSEQ multiplex PCR; in TCRdb, only in-frame clones are kept and a portion is missing. The sample shows about 70,000 clones, 70% to 90% of them seen only once. The sample taken for sequencing was peripheral blood. Receptor source: a woman in her sixties or seventies with acute or convalescent COVID-19.

The chain recombines TRBV30 with TRBJ1-2; possibly TRBD1 for D (6 bases). Germline V lookup: CDR1 GTSNPN, CDR2 SVGIG (reference sequence). This CDR3 has 13 amino acids. V lost 1 base and J 4 bases, leaving 10 bases between the germline ends. The CDR3 is CAWSGQAFYGYTF. The CDR3 bases are TGTGCCTGGAGTGGACAGGCTTTCTATGGCTACACCTTC.

In nucleotides, the CDR3 is TGTGCCAGCAGCTCCCCGGGACAGGAATCGACTGAAGCTTTCTTT. This translates into CASSSPGQESTEAFF. The V call is TRBV7-9, the J call TRBJ1-1, with TRBD1 matching 8 bases. CDR3 length: 15 residues. Germline CDR1 SEHNR, CDR2 FQNEAQ (reference sequence). The V gene end was trimmed by 4 bases and the J gene end by 5 bases; junction bases not matched to a gene: 9.

The chain recombines TRBV20-1 with TRBJ1-5; D might be TRBD1 (5 bases). CDR1 is DFQATT and CDR2 is SNEGSKA in the germline V gene (reference sequence). The CDR3 is made up of 15 amino acids. V lost 3 bases and J 2 bases, leaving 14 bases between the germline ends. The CDR3 spells CSASTTVNGNQPQHF. The CDR3 bases are TGCAGTGCTAGTACGACAGTCAATGGCAATCAGCCCCAGCATTTT.

The rearrangement uses TRBV30 and TRBJ1-1; TRBD1 agrees at 7 bases. CDR1 and CDR2 (germline): GTSNPN, SVGIG (reference sequence). The CDR3 totals 13 residues. Germline trimming cut 3 bases from V and 3 bases from J; bases unmatched to any gene: 4. The CDR3 sequence is CAWRGQSYTEAFF. The DNA for the CDR3 is TGTGCCTGGAGGGGACAGTCCTACACTGAAGCTTTCTTT.

This clone appeared a few times. The V gene is TRBV19, the J gene TRBJ1-6, with TRBD1 identical over 9 bases. Losses at the gene ends were 3 bases for V and 4 bases for J; bases not matched to a gene: 7. CDR1 LNHDA and CDR2 SQIVND come from the germline V gene (reference sequence). This CDR3 region has 17 residues. CDR3 in DNA: TGTGCCAGTAGTATTCCCTCCGGACAGGGGTATAATTCACCCCTCCACTTT. Residues: CASSIPSGQGYNSPLHF.

This chain joins TRBV28 and TRBJ1-4, with 9 bases fitting TRBD1. This CDR3 has 16 residues. J gave up 7 bases and V 8 bases, and 14 bases lay outside the gene matches. Germline loops: CDR1 MDHEN, CDR2 SYDVKM. The CDR3 loop reads CASRSGTGSKFEKLFF. DNA of the CDR3: TGTGCCAGCCGATCCGGGACAGGGTCAAAGTTTGAAAAACTGTTTTTT.

The chain uses TRBV11-2 and TRBJ2-3, with D possibly matching TRBD2 (6 bases). V lost 3 bases and J lost 1, with 11 bases in between. CDR1 is SGHAT, CDR2 FQNNGV, per germline. The CDR3 has 15 amino acids. CDR3 amino acids: CASSLSPSGTDTQYF. The DNA for the CDR3 is TGTGCCAGCAGCTTGAGTCCTAGCGGCACAGATACGCAGTATTTT.

The chain employs TRBV18 and TRBJ1-1, with TRBD1 matching 8 bases. Germline lookup yields CDR1 KGHSH and CDR2 LQKENI. The CDR3 totals 14 residues. With V trimmed by 3 bases and J by 3 bases, 3 bases remained unmatched. The CDR3 DNA sequence: TGTGCCAGCTCACCGCTGACAGGGGACACTGAAGCTTTCTTT. Translating gives CASSPLTGDTEAFF.

The V call is TRBV30, the J call TRBJ1-3; tentative D call: TRBD1 (6 bases). The germline V gene encodes CDR1 GTSNPN and CDR2 SVGIG (reference sequence). The CDR3 is made up of 16 amino acids. Trimming removed 0 bases from V and 2 bases from J, with 14 bases in between. CDR3 sequence (DNA): TGTGCCTGGAGTGTACAGGGCAGGGTCACTGGAAACACCATATATTTT. It translates to CAWSVQGRVTGNTIYF.

V and J are TRBV6-6 and TRBJ2-1; TRBD2 aligns across 8 bases. V was clipped by 5 bases and J by 8 bases; unmatched bases: 5. This CDR3 region has 13 residues. Germline V lookup: CDR1 MNHNY, CDR2 SVGAGI (reference sequence). The CDR3 loop is CASSRAGVHEQFF. The DNA for the CDR3 is TGTGCCAGCAGTCGAGCGGGGGTACATGAGCAGTTCTTC.

The genes are TRBV18 and TRBJ2-3; TRBD2 might be the D (5 bases). This CDR3 contains 11 residues. Trimming took off 6 bases at V and 6 bases at J, with 7 bases between the two ends. The germline CDR1 and CDR2 sequences are KGHSH and LQKENI. CDR3 nucleotides: TGTGCCAGCTCGCGGGCGGATACGCAGTATTTT. This sequence encodes CASSRADTQYF.

V gene TRBV7-2 combines with J gene TRBJ2-7; maybe TRBD2 (5 bases). Germline assignment: CDR1 SGHTA and CDR2 FQGNSA. CDR3 length equals 13 residues. V dropped 10 bases and J dropped 5 bases, with 18 bases sitting between them. The CDR3 here is CATQLNTGNEQYF. The CDR3 coding sequence is TGTGCCACCCAGCTTAACACGGGGAACGAGCAGTACTTC.

The chain employs TRBV2 and TRBJ1-4; TRBD1 aligns across 7 bases. The germline CDR1 and CDR2 sequences are SNHLY and FYNNEI. With V trimmed by 5 bases and J by 2 bases, 2 bases remained unmatched. The CDR3 covers 14 residues. The CDR3 coding sequence is TGTGCCAGCAGTATGACAGGGACTAATGAAAAACTGTTTTTT. Residues: CASSMTGTNEKLFF.

The chain has TRBV28 and TRBJ1-4; weak D call: TRBD1 (6 bases). CDR1 and CDR2 from the germline V gene are MDHEN and SYDVKM. The CDR3 is 16 residues long. V shed 6 bases and J shed 8 bases, with 22 bases lying between them. Here the CDR3 reads CASRLFSASRGEKLFF. Written as DNA, the CDR3 is TGTGCCAGCAGACTGTTTAGCGCTAGCAGGGGAGAAAAACTGTTTTTT. Supplemented by reference TRBV28 and TRBJ1-4, the full variable domain reads DVKVTQSSRYLVKRTGEKVFLECVQDMDHENMFWYRQDPGLGLRLIYFSYDVKMKEKGDIPEGYSVSREKKERFSLILESASTNQTSMYLCASRLFSASRGEKLFFGSGTQLSVL.

J is TRBJ2-3 and V is TRBV7-2; D possibly corresponds to TRBD1 (6 bases). The V gene lost 1 base and the J gene lost 1 base, with 6 bases spanning the gap. The V gene's germline CDR1 is SGHTA and CDR2 FQGNSA. CDR3 size: 14 residues. CDR3 bases: TGTGCCAGCAGCTTAGACAGGGGCACAGATACGCAGTATTTT. Translation: CASSLDRGTDTQYF.

The J gene is TRBJ1-3, the V gene TRBV15, with D perhaps TRBD1 (5 bases). The ends were cut back, 4 bases at V and 0 bases at J, with 7 bases in the middle. The CDR3 totals 14 residues. Germline assignment: CDR1 LNHNV and CDR2 YYDKDF (reference sequence). This CDR3 is CATSTGGSGNTIYF. The CDR3 DNA reads as TGTGCCACCAGCACGGGGGGCTCTGGAAACACCATATATTTT.

The chain is built from TRBV28 and TRBJ1-1; D may be TRBD1 (6 bases). Germline V gene lookup returns CDR1 MDHEN and CDR2 SYDVKM. The CDR3 runs to 15 residues. V shed 5 bases and J shed 1 base, with 14 bases lying between them. The CDR3 region has the DNA TGTGCCAGCAGTAGCGGGGGGCAGGGGAACACTGAAGCTTTCTTT. This encodes CASSSGGQGNTEAFF.

This clone occurred once. V is TRBV5-5 and J is TRBJ1-2; 8 bases agree with TRBD1. The germline V gene has CDR1 SGHKS and CDR2 YYEKEE (reference sequence). With 4 bases clipped from V and 4 bases from J, the junction kept 9 bases outside the gene matches. This CDR3 has 15 amino acids. The CDR3 reads CASSTGQGRVYGYTF. The CDR3 DNA is TGTGCCAGCAGCACAGGACAGGGTCGGGTCTATGGCTACACCTTC.

The chain links TRBV4-2 to TRBJ2-2; 9 nucleotides agree with TRBD2. CDR1 is LGHNA and CDR2 is YNFKEQ in the germline V gene. CDR3 length: 17 residues. After removal of 0 bases from V and 5 bases from J, the junction contained 7 bases not matched to a gene. Here the CDR3 DNA reads TGTGCCAGCAGCCAAGATAGGCTAGCGGGACAAACCGGGGAGCTGTTTTTT. It yields the protein CASSQDRLAGQTGELFF.

V gene TRBV4-3 combines with J gene TRBJ2-7; TRBD2 aligns across 7 bases. J was trimmed by 2 bases and V by 2 bases; bases with no gene match: 6. Germline loops: CDR1 LGHNA, CDR2 YSLEER. The length of the CDR3 is 15 residues. CDR3 protein: CASSQSVTSPYEQYF. The CDR3 bases are TGCGCCAGCAGCCAATCGGTGACTAGCCCCTACGAGCAGTACTTC.

The chain couples TRBV14 to TRBJ2-5, with D tentatively TRBD1 (7 bases). Trimming shortened V by 4 bases and J by 7 bases, and 22 bases separated the two germline ends. CDR1 and CDR2 from the germline V gene are SGHDN and FVKESK. The CDR3 is 16 amino acids. The CDR3 here is CASSLNRGLRAGTQYF. CDR3 sequence (DNA): TGTGCCAGCAGCCTGAACAGGGGACTGCGGGCTGGGACCCAGTACTTC.